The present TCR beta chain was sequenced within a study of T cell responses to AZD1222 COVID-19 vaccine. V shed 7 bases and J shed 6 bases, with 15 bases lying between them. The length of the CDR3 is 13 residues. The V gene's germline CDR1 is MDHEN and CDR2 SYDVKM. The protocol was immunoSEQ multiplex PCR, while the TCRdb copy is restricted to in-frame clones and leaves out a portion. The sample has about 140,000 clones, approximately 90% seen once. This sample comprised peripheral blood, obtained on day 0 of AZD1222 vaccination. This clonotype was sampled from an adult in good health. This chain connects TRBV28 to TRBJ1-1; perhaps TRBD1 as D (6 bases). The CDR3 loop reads CASTQGGEAEAFF. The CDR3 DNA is TGTGCCAGCACCCAAGGGGGGGAGGCTGAAGCTTTCTTT.